These 24 T cell receptor beta chains were all obtained from the same sample, sequenced in a study of blood T cells in healthy people across ages. Together with a sample-barcoded 5' primer, a J-beta primer mix was included in a second PCR lasting about 7 to 12 cycles. TCRdb re-called the 5' RACE reads with MiXCR, one entry per CDR3 protein. The sample lists about a million distinct CDR3 sequences, under 40% occurring once. Sample: blood. These TCRs come from a man between 18 and 35 years old in good health.

The chain carries TRBV12-5 and TRBJ2-7; 7 nucleotides line up with TRBD1. The DNA matches TRBJ2-5 better at its end, which makes the J call doubtful. The CDR3 covers 15 residues. In germline, CDR1 is LGHNT, CDR2 FRNRAP. The CDR3 sequence is CASGLVGGDRETQYF. CDR3 nucleotide sequence: TGTGCTAGTGGTTTGGTAGGTGGGGACAGAGAGACCCAGTACTTC.

The genes are TRBV7-2 and TRBJ2-3; D remains ambiguous. This CDR3 comprises 13 residues. V lost 1 base and J 4 bases, leaving 6 bases between the germline ends. Germline CDR1 reads SGHTA; CDR2 reads FQGNSA. CDR3 bases: TGTGCCAGCAGCTTAGTCGCGGCAGATACGCAGTATTTT. As protein: CASSLVAADTQYF.

The V call is TRBV6-2 or TRBV6-3, the J call TRBJ1-2; D is ambiguous. From germline, CDR1 is MNHEY and CDR2 SVGEGT. V lost 2 bases, J lost 8 bases, and 15 bases lay in between. The CDR3 runs 14 residues. CDR3 in amino acids: CASSYGRSPGGYTF. The CDR3 nucleotides are TGTGCCAGCAGTTACGGACGGAGCCCCGGAGGCTACACCTTC.

For this clonotype: At one boundary the junction diverges from the germline segment, which might be a read error. This chain joins TRBV7-9 and TRBJ1-6, with D maybe TRBD1 (5 bases). CDR1 and CDR2 from the germline V gene are SEHNR and FQNEAQ (reference sequence). CDR3 length equals 15 residues. CDR3 sequence reads: CASTLRQKDSSPLHF. The CDR3 region has the DNA TGTGCCAGCACCTTAAGACAGAAAGATAGTTCACCCCTCCACTTT.

V and J are TRBV7-2 and TRBJ1-1; D not resolved. Deletions cut 3 bases from V and 7 bases from J, with 12 bases between. Germline V gene lookup returns CDR1 SGHTA and CDR2 FQGNSA. The CDR3 covers 13 residues. The CDR3 DNA reads TGTGCCAGCAGCTTGGAGACAACAGATGAAGCTTTCTTT. This sequence encodes CASSLETTDEAFF.

This clonotype was recorded a few times. V usage is TRBV7-3 and J usage is TRBJ2-3, with D perhaps given as TRBD1 or TRBD2 (5 bases each). This CDR3 contains 15 residues. V was cut by 5 bases and J by 1 base, with 13 bases left in between. Germline assignment: CDR1 SGHTA and CDR2 FQGTGA. In nucleotides, the CDR3 is TGTGCCAGCAGCCGGGGCAGGTTGGGCACAGATACGCAGTATTTT. Its protein is CASSRGRLGTDTQYF.

This clonotype was found a few times. The chain joins TRBV20-1 to TRBJ2-3, with TRBD2 matching over 7 bases. The CDR3 has 15 amino acids. The germline gives CDR1 DFQATT, CDR2 SNEGSKA (reference sequence). V dropped 6 bases and J dropped 1; count of bases not matched to a gene: 10. The CDR3 loop reads CSATEPLAGTDTQYF. The CDR3 nucleotides are TGCAGTGCCACCGAGCCCCTAGCGGGCACAGATACGCAGTATTTT.

This clonotype showed up just a few times. Here the CDR3 reads CASSQPTGREGYTF. As DNA, the CDR3 is TGCGCCAGCAGCCAACCGACAGGGAGGGAAGGCTACACCTTC. V and J are TRBV4-1 and TRBJ1-2; 7 bases agree with TRBD1. Germline CDR1 MGHRA, CDR2 YSYEKL. V gave up 2 bases and J gave up 8 bases; unmatched junction bases: 8. The CDR3 is 14 residues long.

This rearrangement joins TRBV29-1 to TRBJ1-2, with TRBD1 matching 9 bases. The V segment lost 6 bases and the J segment 8 bases; nucleotides outside the gene matches: 10. Germline CDR1 and CDR2: SQVTM and ANQGSEA. This CDR3 region has 13 residues. The DNA of the CDR3 is TGCAGCGTCGGGGTCGGGACAGGGAAAGGCTACACCTTC. Translated: CSVGVGTGKGYTF. Full variable domain (remainder filled in from reference TRBV29-1 and TRBJ1-2): SAVISQKPSRDICQRGTSLTIQCQVDSQVTMMFWYRQQPGQSLTLIATANQGSEATYESGFVIDKFPISRPNLTFSTLTVSNMSPEDSSIYLCSVGVGTGKGYTFGSGTRLTVV.

A remark on this clonotype: A much more abundant neighbour one base away suggests this may be a read error. V gene TRBV3-1 combines with J gene TRBJ1-1; D is uncertain. CDR1 and CDR2 (germline): LGHDT, YNNKEL (reference sequence). The length of the CDR3 is 12 residues. The ends were cut back, 3 bases at V and 3 bases at J, with 5 bases in the middle. CDR3 protein: CASSHGDTEAFF. For the CDR3, the DNA is TGTGCCAGCAGCCATGGGGACACTGAAGCTTTCTTT.

The rearrangement links TRBV9 to TRBJ1-2; maybe TRBD1 (6 bases). Germline V gene data show CDR1 as SGDLS and CDR2 as YYNGEE. V was clipped by 4 bases and J by 7 bases, with 20 bases between them. CDR3 size: 15 residues. The CDR3 region is CASSSQDSRLVGYTF. The CDR3 region has the DNA TGTGCCAGCAGCTCCCAGGACAGCCGTCTTGTTGGCTACACCTTC.

V and J are TRBV6-5 and TRBJ1-1; D uncertain. The CDR3 is 14 residues long. CDR1 is MNHEY and CDR2 is SVGAGI in the germline V gene. V was cut by 2 bases and J by 2 bases, with 9 bases left in between. The DNA of the CDR3 is TGTGCCAGCAGTTACCATGGGCAAAACACTGAAGCTTTCTTT. Its protein product is CASSYHGQNTEAFF.

The V gene is TRBV12-5, the J gene TRBJ2-1, with D unclear. The J call may be wrong; the DNA end is better matched by TRBJ2-7. Germline CDR1 reads LGHNT; CDR2 reads FRNRAP. This CDR3 spans 13 amino acids. DNA for the CDR3: TGTGCTAGTGGTTTGGTGGCGAGCTACGAGCAGTACTTC. The encoded protein is CASGLVASYEQYF.

This rearrangement joins TRBV6-2 or TRBV6-3 to TRBJ1-1, with 10 bases that match TRBD1. Germline V gene lookup returns CDR1 MNHEY and CDR2 SVGEGT. This CDR3 comprises 15 residues. The trim removed 5 bases at V and 1 base at J, leaving 4 bases unmatched. The CDR3 DNA is TGTGCCAGCAGTAAGACAGGGGGCTCGAACACTGAAGCTTTCTTT. Translating it yields CASSKTGGSNTEAFF.

With regard to this clonotype: This may be a read error: a much more frequent sequence differs by one nucleotide. The J gene is TRBJ2-3, the V gene TRBV5-6; D remains ambiguous. CDR3 length: 13 amino acids. Deletions cut 2 bases from V and 0 bases from J, with 4 bases between. The germline V gene encodes CDR1 SGHDT and CDR2 YYEEEE. CDR3: CASSFESTDTQYF. The CDR3 coding sequence is TGTGCCAGCAGCTTTGAAAGCACAGATACGCAGTATTTT.

This chain links TRBV28 with TRBJ1-2; TRBD1 agrees at 7 bases. There are 16 residues in the CDR3. With V trimmed by 6 bases and J by 0 bases, 10 bases remained unmatched. The V gene's germline CDR1 is MDHEN and CDR2 SYDVKM. The CDR3 region has the DNA TGTGCCAGCAGCCCCCCCGGGACAGAAGCTAACTATGGCTACACCTTC. This codes for CASSPPGTEANYGYTF.

This clonotype was recorded a few times. The chain joins TRBV5-4 to TRBJ1-2; TRBD1 might be the D (5 bases). Germline loops: CDR1 SGHNT, CDR2 YYREEE (reference sequence). This CDR3 region has 15 residues. V lost 0 bases, J lost 2 bases, and 11 bases lay in between. This chain's CDR3 is CASSLAQGVNYGYTF. The CDR3 bases are TGTGCCAGCAGCTTGGCCCAGGGAGTGAACTATGGCTACACCTTC.

The rearrangement links TRBV7-2 to TRBJ2-3, with 7 bases identical to TRBD2. With 1 base clipped from V and 5 bases from J, the junction kept 6 bases outside the gene matches. Germline values: CDR1 SGHTA, CDR2 FQGNSA. The CDR3 covers 15 residues. CDR3 sequence: CASSLVGGEGDTQYF. The CDR3 region has the DNA TGTGCCAGCAGCTTAGTCGGCGGGGAGGGAGATACGCAGTATTTT.

This clonotype was seen a handful of times. This chain joins TRBV6-1 and TRBJ2-1, with TRBD2 matching over 9 bases. CDR1 and CDR2 (germline): MNHNS, SASEGT. Germline trimming cut 10 bases from V and 4 bases from J; bases unmatched to any gene: 5. The CDR3 contains 13 residues. This chain's CDR3 is CATRGGAYNEQFF. CDR3 sequence (DNA): TGTGCCACCCGCGGGGGGGCTTACAATGAGCAGTTCTTC.

This clonotype was observed a handful of times. The chain carries TRBV4-2 and TRBJ1-5, with D possibly matching TRBD1 (6 bases). Deletions cut 4 bases from V and 1 base from J, with 11 bases between. The CDR3 extends over 15 amino acids. Germline values: CDR1 LGHNA, CDR2 YNFKEQ. The CDR3, as DNA: TGTGCCAGCAGCCCTTACCAGGGGAGCAATCAGCCCCAGCATTTT. Its translation: CASSPYQGSNQPQHF.

The rearrangement uses TRBV9 and TRBJ1-1; D gene unclear. The germline gives CDR1 SGDLS, CDR2 YYNGEE. CDR3 length: 15 residues. Trimming removed 1 base at V and 3 bases at J, with 13 bases between. CDR3 in amino acids: CASSVSRGTDTEAFF. As DNA, the CDR3 is TGTGCCAGCAGCGTAAGCCGAGGAACCGACACTGAAGCTTTCTTT. The variable domain in full, with the rest retrieved from reference TRBV9 and TRBJ1-1, is DSGVTQTPKHLITATGQRVTLRCSPRSGDLSVYWYQQSLDQGLQFLIQYYNGEERAKGNILERFSAQQFPDLHSELNLSSLELGDSALYFCASSVSRGTDTEAFFGQGTRLTVV.

This rearrangement joins TRBV20-1 to TRBJ2-7, with 8 bases fitting TRBD2. The J call may be incorrect, as the DNA end agrees better with TRBJ2-5. CDR1 is DFQATT, CDR2 SNEGSKA, per germline (reference sequence). This CDR3 is built from 16 residues. The CDR3 here is CSANPAGARGGETQYF. CDR3 bases: TGCAGTGCTAACCCAGCGGGGGCCCGGGGTGGAGAGACCCAGTACTTC.

This clonotype was seen a handful of times. V usage is TRBV7-9 and J usage is TRBJ2-5; D is unclear. The V end was cut by 0 bases, the J end by 4 bases, with 6 bases between. Germline V gene sequence: CDR1 SEHNR, CDR2 FQNEAQ (reference sequence). The CDR3 loop spans 13 amino acids. CDR3: CASSLAKGETQYF. The CDR3 nucleotides read TGTGCCAGCAGCTTAGCGAAGGGAGAGACCCAGTACTTC.

V usage is TRBV5-1 and J usage is TRBJ1-4; a weak D match, TRBD1 (5 bases). In germline, CDR1 is SGHRS, CDR2 YFSETQ. The CDR3 contains 16 residues. Trimming took off 4 bases at V and 7 bases at J, with 20 bases between the two ends. The CDR3 nucleotides are TGCGCCAGCAGCCCCTCCGCTGGGACGTCGGGTGAAAAACTGTTTTTT. This sequence encodes CASSPSAGTSGEKLFF.